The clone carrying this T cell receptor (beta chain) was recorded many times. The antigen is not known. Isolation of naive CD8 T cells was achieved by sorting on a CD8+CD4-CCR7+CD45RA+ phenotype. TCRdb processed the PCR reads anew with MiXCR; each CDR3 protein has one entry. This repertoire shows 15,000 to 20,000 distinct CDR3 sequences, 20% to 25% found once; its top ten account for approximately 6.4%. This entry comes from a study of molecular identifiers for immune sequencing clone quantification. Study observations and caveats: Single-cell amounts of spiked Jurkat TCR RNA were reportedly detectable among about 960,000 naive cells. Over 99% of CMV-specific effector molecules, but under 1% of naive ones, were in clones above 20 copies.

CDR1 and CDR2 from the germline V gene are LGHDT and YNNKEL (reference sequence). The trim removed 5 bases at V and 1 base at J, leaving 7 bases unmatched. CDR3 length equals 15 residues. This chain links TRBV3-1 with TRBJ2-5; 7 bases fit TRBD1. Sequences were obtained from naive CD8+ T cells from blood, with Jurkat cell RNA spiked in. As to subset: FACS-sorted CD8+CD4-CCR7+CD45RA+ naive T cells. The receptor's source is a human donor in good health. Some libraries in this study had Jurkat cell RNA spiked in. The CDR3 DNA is TGTGCCAGCAGCTCCCCCCGGGACAGCCAAGAGACCCAGTACTTC. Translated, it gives CASSSPRDSQETQYF.